The rows below give T cell receptor beta chains drawn from one sample of a study of T cells in Graves' hyperthyroidism and ophthalmopathy. TCRdb fed the multiplex PCR reads into MiXCR, producing one record per CDR3 protein. Found here are a few hundred thousand distinct CDR3 sequences, around 16% of them singletons; the top ten hold around 28%. The sequenced sample was blood. Receptors were obtained from a woman in her thirties with Graves' ophthalmopathy. Each CDR3 is given with its conserved first and last residue. D genes are given only for firm matches. Rows may omit the clone size; those that give it use once, few, many or a size class.

j_gene: TRBJ2-5
v_gene: TRBV14
d_gene: -
abundance: -
CDR3nt: TGTGCCAGCAGCCGAGGGAGATACCAAGAGACCCAGTACTTC
CDR3aa: CASSRGRYQETQYF

j_gene: TRBJ1-1
v_gene: TRBV7-2
d_gene: TRBD1
abundance: few
CDR3nt: TGTGCCAGCAGTCCAGGGGGGGCCCGACGTATTGAAGCTTTCTTT
CDR3aa: CASSPGGARRIEAFF

j_gene: TRBJ2-5
v_gene: TRBV5-1
d_gene: TRBD1
abundance: -
CDR3nt: TGCGCCAGCAGCTTGCTAAGAAGGGACAGGATGGAGGAGACCCAGTACTTC
CDR3aa: CASSLLRRDRMEETQYF

j_gene: TRBJ2-3
v_gene: TRBV15
d_gene: TRBD1
abundance: few
CDR3nt: TGTGCCACCAGCGAGAAGGGACAGGGACAGGATACGCAGTATTTT
CDR3aa: CATSEKGQGQDTQYF

j_gene: TRBJ2-1
v_gene: TRBV20-1
d_gene: TRBD2
abundance: many
CDR3nt: TGCAGTGCTAGTAAGCTAGCGGGAACCCACAAGCAGTTCTTC
CDR3aa: CSASKLAGTHKQFF

j_gene: TRBJ2-7
v_gene: TRBV7-9
d_gene: -
abundance: few
CDR3nt: TGTGCCAGCAGCTTCAGTAGGGCCCCCTACGAGCAGTACTTC
CDR3aa: CASSFSRAPYEQYF

j_gene: TRBJ2-2
v_gene: TRBV10-3
d_gene: -
abundance: -
CDR3nt: TGTGCCATCAACACGGTGGGGGGGCCTAACACCGGGGAGCTGTTTTTT
CDR3aa: CAINTVGGPNTGELFF

j_gene: TRBJ2-1
v_gene: TRBV27
d_gene: -
abundance: few
CDR3nt: TGTGCCAGCAGTTTTGGTGGGGTATTTGGTTACAATGAGCAGTTCTTC
CDR3aa: CASSFGGVFGYNEQFF

j_gene: TRBJ2-3
v_gene: TRBV6-1
d_gene: -
abundance: few
CDR3nt: TGTGCCAGCAGTGAAGGACCCCACCACACAGATACGCAGTATTTT
CDR3aa: CASSEGPHHTDTQYF

j_gene: TRBJ1-3
v_gene: TRBV20-1
d_gene: -
abundance: few
CDR3nt: TGCAGTGCTAGTCAGGGAGTCGACTCTGGAAACACCATATATTTT
CDR3aa: CSASQGVDSGNTIYF

j_gene: TRBJ2-7
v_gene: TRBV29-1
d_gene: TRBD1
abundance: few
CDR3nt: TGCAGCGTTAGGGACAGGAGCTCCTACGAGCAGTACTTC
CDR3aa: CSVRDRSSYEQYF

j_gene: TRBJ2-7
v_gene: TRBV2
d_gene: -
abundance: many
CDR3nt: TGTGCCAGCAGTGGGTCAGGGCTCTCCTACGAGCAGTACTTC
CDR3aa: CASSGSGLSYEQYF

j_gene: TRBJ1-3
v_gene: TRBV12-3/TRBV12-4
d_gene: -
abundance: few
CDR3nt: TGTGCCAGCAGTTTGGGACACGGATTTGGAAACACCATATATTTT
CDR3aa: CASSLGHGFGNTIYF

j_gene: TRBJ2-5
v_gene: TRBV7-2
d_gene: -
abundance: many
CDR3nt: TGTGCCAGCAGCTTAGGAAGCGTCCAAGAGACCCAGTACTTC
CDR3aa: CASSLGSVQETQYF

j_gene: TRBJ2-1
v_gene: TRBV7-2
d_gene: TRBD1
abundance: many
CDR3nt: TGTGCCAGCAGCGGACAACAGGGGGCAAGCTACAATGAGCAGTTCTTC
CDR3aa: CASSGQQGASYNEQFF

j_gene: TRBJ1-4
v_gene: TRBV7-8
d_gene: TRBD1
abundance: few
CDR3nt: TGTGCCAGCAGCTTAGGGGGACAGGGTGAAAAACTGTTTTTT
CDR3aa: CASSLGGQGEKLFF

j_gene: TRBJ2-7
v_gene: TRBV9
d_gene: TRBD2
abundance: few
CDR3nt: TGTGCCAGCAGCGTAGGGGGGGGGGTAAACTACGAGCAGTACTTC
CDR3aa: CASSVGGGVNYEQYF

j_gene: TRBJ2-1
v_gene: TRBV6-1
d_gene: TRBD2
abundance: many
CDR3nt: TGTGCCAGCAGTAGGACTAGCGGGAGGTCTACCAGCTCCTACAATGAGCAGTTCTTC
CDR3aa: CASSRTSGRSTSSYNEQFF

j_gene: TRBJ2-2
v_gene: TRBV6-2/TRBV6-3
d_gene: -
abundance: many
CDR3nt: TGTGCCAGCAGTACTACAGGGAAGGGCACCGGGGAGCTGTTTTTT
CDR3aa: CASSTTGKGTGELFF

j_gene: TRBJ2-3
v_gene: TRBV28
d_gene: -
abundance: few
CDR3nt: TGTGCCAGCTGCGAACCGAGCACAGATACGCAGTATTTT
CDR3aa: CASCEPSTDTQYF

j_gene: TRBJ2-1
v_gene: TRBV29-1
d_gene: TRBD1
abundance: few
CDR3nt: TGCAGCGCCGTGGGACAGGGGAATTTTCAGTTCTTC
CDR3aa: CSAVGQGNFQFF

j_gene: TRBJ2-1
v_gene: TRBV20-1
d_gene: -
abundance: many
CDR3nt: TGCAGTGCTAGAGAGCTAGAAGAGCAGTTCTTC
CDR3aa: CSARELEEQFF

j_gene: TRBJ2-7
v_gene: TRBV5-1
d_gene: -
abundance: many
CDR3nt: TGCGCCAGCAGCTTGGATGTAGGCGGGTTAAGCTCCTACGAGCAGTACTTC
CDR3aa: CASSLDVGGLSSYEQYF

j_gene: TRBJ1-1
v_gene: TRBV7-2
d_gene: -
abundance: many
CDR3nt: TGTGCCAGCACGCCGGGGAGGGCGAACACTGAAGCTTTCTTT
CDR3aa: CASTPGRANTEAFF

j_gene: TRBJ1-5
v_gene: TRBV7-2
d_gene: TRBD1
abundance: many
CDR3nt: TGTGCCAGCAGCAAAGGACAGGGCCACAATCAGCCCCAGCATTTT
CDR3aa: CASSKGQGHNQPQHF

j_gene: TRBJ2-6
v_gene: TRBV4-3
d_gene: TRBD2
abundance: few
CDR3nt: TGCGCCAGCAGCCAAGGGGGAGGGTCTGGGGCCAACGTCCTGACTTTC
CDR3aa: CASSQGGGSGANVLTF

j_gene: TRBJ2-6
v_gene: TRBV9
d_gene: -
abundance: -
CDR3nt: TGTGCCAGCAGCGTAGCTGGGACTGGGGCCAACGTCCTGACTTTC
CDR3aa: CASSVAGTGANVLTF

j_gene: TRBJ2-5
v_gene: TRBV12-5
d_gene: -
abundance: -
CDR3nt: TGTGCTAGTGGTTTGATCCCCTGGGCCCAGTACTTC
CDR3aa: CASGLIPWAQYF

j_gene: TRBJ1-1
v_gene: TRBV5-1
d_gene: -
abundance: -
CDR3nt: TGCGCCAGCGGCTTGTCCCCTCATGGGGGGACGGCGACTGAAGCTTTCTTT
CDR3aa: CASGLSPHGGTATEAFF

j_gene: TRBJ2-1
v_gene: TRBV18
d_gene: TRBD2
abundance: -
CDR3nt: TGTGCCAGCTCACCGGCTAGCGGGGACAATGAGCAGTTCTTC
CDR3aa: CASSPASGDNEQFF

j_gene: TRBJ2-3
v_gene: TRBV7-2
d_gene: TRBD2
abundance: -
CDR3nt: TGTGCCAGCAGCACTAGCGGACCCGGGGCAGATACGCAGTATTTT
CDR3aa: CASSTSGPGADTQYF

j_gene: TRBJ1-2
v_gene: TRBV28
d_gene: -
abundance: few
CDR3nt: TGTGCCAGCAGTTTACCAGGGGACCTTAACTATGGCTACACCTTC
CDR3aa: CASSLPGDLNYGYTF

j_gene: TRBJ1-4
v_gene: TRBV2
d_gene: TRBD1
abundance: -
CDR3nt: TGTGCCAGCAACACAGGGGCAACTAATGAAAAACTGTTTTTT
CDR3aa: CASNTGATNEKLFF

j_gene: TRBJ1-2
v_gene: TRBV9
d_gene: -
abundance: many
CDR3nt: TGTGCCAGCAGCGTCCAGGGGAATGGCTACACCTTC
CDR3aa: CASSVQGNGYTF

j_gene: TRBJ1-1
v_gene: TRBV28
d_gene: -
abundance: many
CDR3nt: TGTGCCAGCAGTTTAGAGGGGGTTGCGAACACTGAAGCTTTCTTT
CDR3aa: CASSLEGVANTEAFF

j_gene: TRBJ2-5
v_gene: TRBV6-5
d_gene: -
abundance: many
CDR3nt: TGTGCCAGCAGTTACTTCCCAGGGGAAGAGACCCAGTACTTC
CDR3aa: CASSYFPGEETQYF

j_gene: TRBJ1-6
v_gene: TRBV3-1
d_gene: -
abundance: few
CDR3nt: TGTGCCAGCAGCCAAGGCCGGGACACGGGCTCACCCCTCCACTTT
CDR3aa: CASSQGRDTGSPLHF

j_gene: TRBJ2-2
v_gene: TRBV10-1
d_gene: -
abundance: few
CDR3nt: TGCGCCAGCAGTGAGAGGTCAACCGGGGAGCTGTTTTTT
CDR3aa: CASSERSTGELFF

j_gene: TRBJ1-2
v_gene: TRBV12-3/TRBV12-4
d_gene: -
abundance: -
CDR3nt: TGTGCCAGCCGTCGGGGGGACGGCTACACCTTC
CDR3aa: CASRRGDGYTF

j_gene: TRBJ2-3
v_gene: TRBV3-1
d_gene: -
abundance: many
CDR3nt: TGTGCCAGCAGCCTCCGAGTGGGGAGCACAGATACGCAGTATTTT
CDR3aa: CASSLRVGSTDTQYF

j_gene: TRBJ2-1
v_gene: TRBV28
d_gene: TRBD1
abundance: few
CDR3nt: TGTGCCAGCAGCCTACGGACAGGGTCAGAGTTCTTC
CDR3aa: CASSLRTGSEFF

j_gene: TRBJ2-1
v_gene: TRBV7-3
d_gene: -
abundance: few
CDR3nt: TGTGCCAGCAGCTTCGTACAGGGTCATGAGCAGTTCTTC
CDR3aa: CASSFVQGHEQFF

j_gene: TRBJ1-4
v_gene: TRBV27
d_gene: TRBD1
abundance: -
CDR3nt: TGTGCCAGCAGTGACGACAGGGAGGGGGAAAAACTGTTTTTT
CDR3aa: CASSDDREGEKLFF

j_gene: TRBJ1-6
v_gene: TRBV6-1
d_gene: -
abundance: many
CDR3nt: TGTGCCAGCAGTGAAGGGGGGGCCTATAATTCACCCCTCCACTTT
CDR3aa: CASSEGGAYNSPLHF

j_gene: TRBJ1-1
v_gene: TRBV10-1
d_gene: -
abundance: few
CDR3nt: TGCGCCAGCAGTGAAAGACCGGGCAGGGGAAACACTGAAGCTTTCTTT
CDR3aa: CASSERPGRGNTEAFF

j_gene: TRBJ2-3
v_gene: TRBV5-1
d_gene: TRBD2
abundance: few
CDR3nt: TGCGCCAGCAGCTTGCTAGCGGGTTCGGCGGTAGATACGCAGTATTTT
CDR3aa: CASSLLAGSAVDTQYF

j_gene: TRBJ2-7
v_gene: TRBV4-2
d_gene: TRBD2
abundance: -
CDR3nt: TGTGCCAGCAGCCAAGAAGTAGGGACTAGCGGGCTATACGAGCAGTACTTC
CDR3aa: CASSQEVGTSGLYEQYF

j_gene: TRBJ2-7
v_gene: TRBV5-1
d_gene: -
abundance: few
CDR3nt: TGCGCCAGCAGCCTAGAAGGGGGACAAAGGAGCTCCTACGAGCAGTACTTC
CDR3aa: CASSLEGGQRSSYEQYF

j_gene: TRBJ2-7
v_gene: TRBV5-6
d_gene: -
abundance: -
CDR3nt: TGTGCCAGCAGCTTTACCCCTGACAGCGGTACCTACGAGCAGTACTTC
CDR3aa: CASSFTPDSGTYEQYF

j_gene: TRBJ1-6
v_gene: TRBV3-1
d_gene: -
abundance: -
CDR3nt: TGTGCCAGCAGCCTCCAGGGTCGATGGGATTCACCCCTCCACTTT
CDR3aa: CASSLQGRWDSPLHF

j_gene: TRBJ2-3
v_gene: TRBV2
d_gene: -
abundance: many
CDR3nt: TGTGCCAGCAGCGTGGGCGCTAGCACAGATACGCAGTATTTT
CDR3aa: CASSVGASTDTQYF

j_gene: TRBJ2-7
v_gene: TRBV4-3
d_gene: TRBD2
abundance: -
CDR3nt: TGCGCCAGCAGCCAAGAGGTACTAGCGGGTTTAGGGGAGCAGTACTTC
CDR3aa: CASSQEVLAGLGEQYF

j_gene: TRBJ1-5
v_gene: TRBV28
d_gene: TRBD1
abundance: many
CDR3nt: TGTGCCAGCAGTACTACCGGGACAGGTTCCAATCAGCCCCAGCATTTT
CDR3aa: CASSTTGTGSNQPQHF

j_gene: TRBJ1-1
v_gene: TRBV18
d_gene: -
abundance: -
CDR3nt: TGTGCCAGCTCACCCCAACAGGTGAACACTGAAGCTTTCTTT
CDR3aa: CASSPQQVNTEAFF

j_gene: TRBJ2-3
v_gene: TRBV3-1
d_gene: -
abundance: -
CDR3nt: TGTGCCAGCAGCCAAGGAGCAGCGAGTGTGCAGTATTTT
CDR3aa: CASSQGAASVQYF

j_gene: TRBJ2-1
v_gene: TRBV9
d_gene: TRBD1
abundance: -
CDR3nt: TGTGCCAGCAGCGTTGGGACAGGCTATCACAATGAGCAGTTCTTC
CDR3aa: CASSVGTGYHNEQFF

j_gene: TRBJ1-5
v_gene: TRBV2
d_gene: TRBD1
abundance: -
CDR3nt: TGTGCCAGCAGGGGCGGGCAGGGGGCCGGTCAGCCCCAGCATTTT
CDR3aa: CASRGGQGAGQPQHF